This T cell receptor (beta chain) was documented in a study of cytomegalovirus exposure and HLA in healthy donors. The protocol was immunoSEQ multiplex PCR, while the TCRdb copy is restricted to in-frame clones and leaves out a portion. The repertoire holds 160,000 or so clones, with roughly 83% as singletons. It was the roughly 120-subject validation cohort, separate from the approximately 680-subject first cohort, to which the donors belonged. This CDR3 has 14 amino acids. The germline CDR1 and CDR2 sequences are SGHVS and FQNEAQ. The V gene lost 6 bases and the J gene lost 4 bases, with 14 bases spanning the gap. Study results and caveats: Altogether, more than 150 TCR beta chains were recorded as cytomegalovirus-associated.

Of note for this clone: Its antigen is not known.

Sequences were obtained from PBMCs. The TCR sequence derives from a man younger than 40 in good health and CMV-seropositive. V gene TRBV7-8 combines with J gene TRBJ2-3; D gene uncertain. For the CDR3, the DNA is TGTGCCAGCAGGTTTAGAGCGATACCAGATACGCAGTATTTT. Its protein is CASRFRAIPDTQYF.